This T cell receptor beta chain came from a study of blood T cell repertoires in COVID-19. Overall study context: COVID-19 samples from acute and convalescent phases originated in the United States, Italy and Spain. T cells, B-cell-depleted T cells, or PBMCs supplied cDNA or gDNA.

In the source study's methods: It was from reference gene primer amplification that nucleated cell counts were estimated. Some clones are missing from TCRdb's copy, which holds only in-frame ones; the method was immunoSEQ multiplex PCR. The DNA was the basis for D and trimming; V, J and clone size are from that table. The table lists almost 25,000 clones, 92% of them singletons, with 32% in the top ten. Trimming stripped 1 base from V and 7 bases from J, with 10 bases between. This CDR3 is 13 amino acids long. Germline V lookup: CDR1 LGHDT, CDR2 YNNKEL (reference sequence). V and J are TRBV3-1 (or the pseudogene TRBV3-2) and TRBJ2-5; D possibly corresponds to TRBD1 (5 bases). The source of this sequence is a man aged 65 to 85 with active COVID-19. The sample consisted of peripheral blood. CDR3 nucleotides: TGTGCCAGCAGCCAAGGACACCAGGGGACCCAGTACTTC. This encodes CASSQGHQGTQYF.